This entry lists 26 T cell receptor beta chains sequenced from one sample in a study of blood T cell repertoires in COVID-19. TCRdb's copy holds only in-frame clones and misses some; the assay was immunoSEQ multiplex PCR. The sample includes some 150,000 clones, roughly four fifths of them seen just once. The specimen was peripheral blood. The source is a woman aged 55-70 years with acute or convalescent COVID-19.

CDR3 coding DNA: TGCGCCAGCAGCTTGGCGCTAGCGGGCCACTACGAGCAGTACTTC. This gives the protein CASSLALAGHYEQYF. The chain joins TRBV5-1 to TRBJ2-7; the match to TRBD2 covers 8 bases. Losses at the gene ends were 0 bases for V and 3 bases for J; bases not matched to a gene: 5. CDR1 SGHRS and CDR2 YFSETQ come from the germline V gene. The CDR3 covers 15 residues. Variable domain in full (rest from reference TRBV5-1 and TRBJ2-7): KAGVTQTPRYLIKTRGQQVTLSCSPISGHRSVSWYQQTPGQGLQFLFEYFSETQRNKGNFPGRFSGRQFSNSRSEMNVSTLELGDSALYLCASSLALAGHYEQYFGPGTRLTVT.

This chain links TRBV6-1 with TRBJ1-2; D unclear. With 1 base removed from V and 4 bases from J, the gap between germline ends came to 10 bases. CDR3 length: 14 residues. Germline V lookup: CDR1 MNHNS, CDR2 SASEGT. The CDR3 DNA sequence: TGTGCCAGCAGTGAAGGGTGGCAGGCCTATGGCTACACCTTC. It specifies CASSEGWQAYGYTF.

There are a few counts of this clone. The chain uses TRBV4-1 and TRBJ2-7; 8 nucleotides line up with TRBD2. J gave up 3 bases and V 0 bases, and 10 bases lay outside the gene matches. The CDR3 totals 17 residues. Germline CDR1 is MGHRA and CDR2 is YSYEKL. The DNA for the CDR3 is TGCGCCAGCAGCCAAGATAGCGGGGCGGGATTGGGCTACGAGCAGTACTTC. It translates to CASSQDSGAGLGYEQYF.

V is TRBV28 and J is TRBJ1-5; a weak D match, TRBD1 (6 bases). The germline V gene encodes CDR1 MDHEN and CDR2 SYDVKM. The V end lost 5 bases, the J end lost 7 bases, and 18 bases lay between the germline ends. The CDR3 extends over 15 amino acids. The CDR3 here is CASSNAGGYRQPQHF. The CDR3 DNA reads TGTGCCAGCAGTAATGCGGGGGGCTATAGACAGCCCCAGCATTTT.

J is TRBJ2-3 and V is TRBV19, with unresolved D. Germline V gene data show CDR1 as LNHDA and CDR2 as SQIVND (reference sequence). This CDR3 is built from 14 residues. V was shortened by 3 bases and J by 2 bases, with 9 bases between the two germline ends. CDR3 loop: CASSIGIYTDTQYF. For the CDR3, the DNA is TGTGCCAGTAGTATCGGTATTTACACAGATACGCAGTATTTT.

The genes are TRBV2 and TRBJ1-5; D is undetermined. The CDR3 sequence is 14 residues long. Germline assignment: CDR1 SNHLY and CDR2 FYNNEI. V lost 2 bases and J 9 bases, leaving 14 bases between the germline ends. The CDR3 region is CASSELGEWGPQHF. The CDR3 nucleotides are TGTGCCAGCAGTGAACTCGGGGAGTGGGGGCCCCAGCATTTT.

The genes are TRBV28 and TRBJ2-5; TRBD1 matches at 12 bases. This CDR3 contains 19 residues. The V and J ends lost 2 bases and 5 bases, in that order; junction bases with no gene match: 15. CDR1 is MDHEN, CDR2 SYDVKM, per germline. The CDR3 bases are TGTGCCAGCAGTTTAACTGGAGGCGGGACAGGGGGCATAGGGGAGACCCAGTACTTC. It yields the protein CASSLTGGGTGGIGETQYF.

About this clone: The same CDR3 is also encoded by other DNA sequences in this sample. The chain has TRBV7-2 and TRBJ1-5, with D unclear. Trimming removed 0 bases from V and 7 bases from J, with 10 bases in between. The germline V gene has CDR1 SGHTA and CDR2 FQGNSA. The CDR3 is 14 amino acids. The CDR3 nucleotides read TGTGCCAGCAGCTTAGCGTGGGCGGGGCAGCCCCAGCATTTT. Translation: CASSLAWAGQPQHF.

This clone has just a few counts. The chain carries TRBV6-6 and TRBJ1-4; maybe TRBD1 (5 bases). V lost 1 base, J lost 3 bases, and 9 bases lay in between. Germline assignment: CDR1 MNHNY and CDR2 SVGAGI (reference sequence). CDR3 length: 15 amino acids. In nucleotides, the CDR3 is TGTGCCAGCAGTTACTTCCCAGGGCCTAATGAAAAACTGTTTTTT. Protein product: CASSYFPGPNEKLFF.

This clone was detected once. V is TRBV28 and J is TRBJ1-4, with D possibly TRBD1 on 6 matching bases. The germline V and J ends were trimmed by 5 bases and 7 bases, with 17 bases remaining between them. The CDR3 runs 15 residues. CDR1 and CDR2 (germline): MDHEN, SYDVKM. CDR3 bases: TGTGCCAGCAGTGCTGGACAGTCGCTAGGTGAAAAACTGTTTTTT. It yields the protein CASSAGQSLGEKLFF.

This chain uses TRBV3-1 (or the pseudogene TRBV3-2) with TRBJ2-5; 9 bases fit TRBD1. CDR1 and CDR2 (germline): LGHDT, YNNKEL (reference sequence). The CDR3 sequence is 17 residues long. The V segment lost 3 bases and the J segment 3 bases; nucleotides outside the gene matches: 11. CDR3 protein: CASSQDWDRDTEETQYF. The CDR3 DNA sequence: TGTGCCAGCAGCCAGGACTGGGACAGGGATACGGAAGAGACCCAGTACTTC.

V and J are TRBV28 and TRBJ2-7; D may be TRBD2 (6 bases). Germline CDR1 and CDR2: MDHEN and SYDVKM. This CDR3 has 15 residues. Trimming left V 5 bases short and J 5 bases short, with 19 bases between. The CDR3 DNA reads as TGTGCCAGCAGTGCCAGACTAGTAACGGTGGACGAGCAGTACTTC. This translates into CASSARLVTVDEQYF.

This clone is a singleton in its sample. The rearrangement joins TRBV19 to TRBJ2-3; TRBD2 agrees at 7 bases. There are 13 residues in the CDR3. V was pared by 6 bases and J by 8 bases, with 8 bases of the junction left unmatched. The V gene's germline CDR1 is LNHDA and CDR2 SQIVND (reference sequence). CDR3 DNA: TGTGCCAGTAGGGGAGCGGGGCTCCCTACGCAGTATTTT. Residues: CASRGAGLPTQYF.

V gene TRBV2 combines with J gene TRBJ1-5; maybe TRBD1 (5 bases). V dropped 3 bases and J dropped 5 bases, with 11 bases sitting between them. The CDR3 spans 14 residues. Germline values: CDR1 SNHLY, CDR2 FYNNEI. CDR3 loop: CASSDQGRDQPQHF. In DNA, the CDR3 is TGTGCCAGCAGTGATCAGGGTCGCGATCAGCCCCAGCATTTT. Variable domain in full (rest from reference TRBV2 and TRBJ1-5): EPEVTQTPSHQVTQMGQEVILRCVPISNHLYFYWYRQILGQKVEFLVSFYNNEISEKSEIFDDQFSVERPDGSNFTLKIRSTKLEDSAMYFCASSDQGRDQPQHFGDGTRLSIL.

The CDR3 nucleotides are TGTGCCAGCAGCGTAGGTCCGGACAATGAGCAGTTCTTC. Translating gives CASSVGPDNEQFF. V and J are TRBV9 and TRBJ2-1; D unresolved. The CDR3 runs to 13 residues. Per the germline V gene, CDR1 is SGDLS and CDR2 is YYNGEE. Deletions cut 0 bases from V and 5 bases from J, with 6 bases between.

The rearrangement uses TRBV6-5 and TRBJ2-1; no definite D call. Germline lookup yields CDR1 MNHEY and CDR2 SVGAGI. This CDR3 contains 13 residues. V shed 0 bases and J shed 7 bases, with 7 bases lying between them. The CDR3 protein is CASSYSYGNEQFF. CDR3 in DNA: TGTGCCAGCAGTTACTCCTACGGGAATGAGCAGTTCTTC.

The chain recombines TRBV6-4 with TRBJ2-1, with TRBD1 matching over 9 bases. Trimming cost V 2 bases and J 4 bases; bases outside gene matches: 0. The CDR3 loop spans 14 amino acids. Germline CDR1 reads MRHNA; CDR2 reads SNTAGT. The CDR3 sequence is CASSDGTGYNEQFF. CDR3 bases: TGTGCCAGCAGTGACGGGACAGGGTACAATGAGCAGTTCTTC.

This clone was observed once. V and J are TRBV29-1 and TRBJ1-2; D gene unclear. CDR1 and CDR2 from the germline V gene are SQVTM and ANQGSEA. This CDR3 has 17 residues. The ends were cut back, 3 bases at V and 2 bases at J, with 22 bases in the middle. The CDR3 DNA reads TGCAGCGTTGATAGCACTCGCCCACTGAGAGGAAACTATGGCTACACCTTC. It codes for CSVDSTRPLRGNYGYTF.

The chain combines TRBV30 with TRBJ2-4, with D perhaps TRBD2 (6 bases). CDR3 length: 12 amino acids. V gave up 5 bases and J gave up 9 bases, with 14 bases separating them. Germline CDR1 reads GTSNPN; CDR2 reads SVGIG (reference sequence). CDR3 in DNA: TGTGCCTGGGCTATGACTAGGGGCATTCAGTACTTC. This translates into CAWAMTRGIQYF.

The rearrangement links TRBV5-1 to TRBJ2-3; no clear D gene. The CDR3 consists of 15 residues. CDR1 and CDR2 from the germline V gene are SGHRS and YFSETQ. Trimming left V 0 bases short and J 0 bases short, with 8 bases between. CDR3 loop: CASSLEPTSTDTQYF. The CDR3, as DNA: TGCGCCAGCAGCTTGGAGCCGACAAGCACAGATACGCAGTATTTT.

The chain recombines TRBV28 with TRBJ2-3; perhaps TRBD1 as D (5 bases). Germline values: CDR1 MDHEN, CDR2 SYDVKM. V was shortened by 7 bases and J by 7 bases, with 18 bases between the two germline ends. This CDR3 is 14 amino acids long. The CDR3 DNA sequence: TGTGCCAGCATTTCCCTTGGGGCTAGAAATACGCAGTATTTT. Encoded protein: CASISLGARNTQYF.

The CDR3 here is CASSVQGSGINTGELFF. The CDR3 nucleotides read TGTGCCAGCAGCGTACAAGGATCGGGAATTAACACCGGGGAGCTGTTTTTT. The chain links TRBV7-6 to TRBJ2-2; the D gene is possibly TRBD2 (5 bases). Germline-derived CDR1 and CDR2 are SGHVS and FNYEAQ. The CDR3 sequence is 17 residues long. Deletions cut 5 bases from V and 2 bases from J, with 18 bases between.

This clone was seen only once. The chain has TRBV5-1 and TRBJ2-3, with 11 bases that match TRBD2. Germline-derived CDR1 and CDR2 are SGHRS and YFSETQ. The CDR3 spans 15 residues. The V segment lost 5 bases and the J segment 1 base; nucleotides outside the gene matches: 3. CDR3 in DNA: TGCGCCAGCAGACTAGCGGGAGATGGCACAGATACGCAGTATTTT. Encoded protein: CASRLAGDGTDTQYF.

The chain is built from TRBV5-1 and TRBJ2-1; TRBD2 is a possible D gene (6 bases). The V end was cut by 0 bases, the J end by 5 bases, with 18 bases between. Germline CDR1 SGHRS, CDR2 YFSETQ. The length of the CDR3 is 17 residues. CDR3 sequence (DNA): TGCGCCAGCAGCTTGGCGTCTAGCGCTCAACCCGACAATGAGCAGTTCTTC. Translated: CASSLASSAQPDNEQFF.

J is TRBJ2-1 and V is TRBV7-3; 8 positions match TRBD2. Trimming removed 3 bases from V and 4 bases from J; junction bases left unmatched: 5. CDR3 length: 15 residues. Germline V gene lookup returns CDR1 SGHTA and CDR2 FQGTGA. The CDR3 is CASSFLAGAYNEQFF. The DNA of the CDR3 is TGTGCCAGCAGCTTCCTAGCGGGCGCTTACAATGAGCAGTTCTTC.

This clone was seen only a few times. The chain couples TRBV19 to TRBJ1-6; 11 bases line up with TRBD1. From germline, CDR1 is LNHDA and CDR2 SQIVND (reference sequence). J lost 9 bases, V lost 3 bases, and 7 bases had no gene match. The CDR3 totals 16 residues. In nucleotides, the CDR3 is TGTGCCAGTAGTATGTCGGGACAGGGGGGGAGTTCACCCCTCCACTTT. Amino acids: CASSMSGQGGSSPLHF.